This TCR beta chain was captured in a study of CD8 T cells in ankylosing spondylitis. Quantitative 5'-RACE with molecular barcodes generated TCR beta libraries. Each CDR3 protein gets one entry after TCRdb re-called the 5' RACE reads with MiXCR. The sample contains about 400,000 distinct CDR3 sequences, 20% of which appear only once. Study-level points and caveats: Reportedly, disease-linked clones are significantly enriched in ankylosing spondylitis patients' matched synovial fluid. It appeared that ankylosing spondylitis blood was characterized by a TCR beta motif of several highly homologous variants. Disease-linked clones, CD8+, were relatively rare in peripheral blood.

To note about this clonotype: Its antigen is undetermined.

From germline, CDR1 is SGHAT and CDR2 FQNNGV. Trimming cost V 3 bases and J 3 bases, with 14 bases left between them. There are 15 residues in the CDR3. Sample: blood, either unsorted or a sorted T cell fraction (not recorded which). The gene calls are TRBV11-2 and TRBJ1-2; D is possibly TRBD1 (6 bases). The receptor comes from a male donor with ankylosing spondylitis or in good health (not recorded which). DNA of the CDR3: TGTGCCAGCAGCTTTAATCCAGGGGTAGACTATGGCTACACCTTC. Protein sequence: CASSFNPGVDYGYTF.